Below are 2 T cell receptor beta chains sequenced from a single sample in a study of prognosis after radiotherapy for stage I lung cancer. The study amplified the TCR beta CDR3 region from genomic DNA. This amplification was carried out by two rounds of multiplex PCR. Primers targeting each individual TRBV and TRBJ gene were applied in first-round PCR. MiXCR was run by TCRdb on the multiplex PCR reads, yielding one entry per CDR3 protein. The table has about 28,000 distinct CDR3 sequences, roughly 30% seen once. This sample comprised PBMCs, obtained before or after stereotactic body radiation therapy (not recorded which). These receptors were taken from a donor aged 50 or older with non-small cell lung cancer.

As regards this clonotype: A far larger clone is off by one base, so a read error is likely. V gene TRBV28 combines with J gene TRBJ2-5; 10 bases fit TRBD2. The CDR3 is made up of 14 amino acids. V trimming: 7 bases; J trimming: 11 bases; junction bases outside the gene matches: 13. Germline V gene lookup returns CDR1 MDHEN and CDR2 SYDVKM. The CDR3, as DNA: TGTGCCAGCACCTTTAGCGGGAGGAACAATGAGCAGTACTTC. This encodes CASTFSGRNNEQYF.

This clonotype has at least ten counts. The chain recombines TRBV20-1 with TRBJ2-1; 7 bases align to TRBD2. Trimming removed 3 bases from V and 3 bases from J; junction bases left unmatched: 5. Germline CDR1 is DFQATT and CDR2 is SNEGSKA (reference sequence). The CDR3 totals 14 residues. The CDR3 region is CSASSLADYNEQFF. The CDR3 nucleotides are TGCAGTGCTAGTTCCCTAGCGGACTACAATGAGCAGTTCTTC.